The present T cell receptor beta chain was sequenced within a study of blood T cells in healthy people across ages. It was with a sample-barcoded 5' primer and a J-beta primer mix that a second PCR of roughly 7 to 12 cycles was run. TCRdb reanalysed the 5' RACE reads using MiXCR and keeps one entry per CDR3 protein. The sample lists around 650,000 distinct CDR3 sequences; 32% were seen once. The draw of peripheral blood yielded ten milliliters from each donor. Study findings and constraints: Measured against age, TCR beta diversity per million T cells decreased in a roughly linear manner. Long-lived donors carried more naive CD4+ cells and greater diversity than aged donors.

In its sample, this clonotype was seen many times. Its antigen is not known. The sample consisted of blood. The source of this sequence is a woman at least 80 years old in good health.

The CDR3 DNA is TGTGCCAGCAGGCGACAGGGGGCAGATACGCAGTATTTT. Translation gives CASRRQGADTQYF. The V gene is TRBV6-1, the J gene TRBJ2-3; TRBD1 agrees at 9 bases. Germline V gives CDR1 MNHNS, CDR2 SASEGT. Losses at the gene ends were 6 bases for V and 4 bases for J; bases not matched to a gene: 2. The CDR3 runs to 13 residues.